Listed below are T cell receptor beta chains from one sample, sequenced in a study of cytomegalovirus exposure and HLA in healthy donors. The data were produced by immunoSEQ multiplex PCR, yet TCRdb's version contains in-frame clones alone and is incomplete. This sample yields some 150,000 clones, of which approximately 80% are seen a single time; roughly 9.7% belongs to the top ten. Sample: PBMCs. The receptors stem from a man aged 18 to 30 in good health and CMV-seropositive. CDR3s include the opening cysteine and the closing phenylalanine or tryptophan. The D gene is left open where the match is weak.

.,TRBD1,TRBV6-6,CASSLGTAYEQYF
TRBJ2-7,.,TRBV9,CASSVAAENTPYEQYF
TRBJ1-2,TRBD1,TRBV19,CATQDREGYGYTF
TRBJ1-6,.,TRBV20-1,CSASWSALHF
TRBJ2-5,.,TRBV18,CASSPGLRQGGETQYF
TRBJ1-2,.,TRBV6-5,CASSYDPEGRGYGYTF
TRBJ2-1,.,TRBV20-1,CSAFGQNEQFF
TRBJ1-2,.,TRBV2,CASSEGVGLNYGYTF
TRBJ1-3,.,TRBV4-1,CASSQASTISGNTIYF
TRBJ2-3,TRBD2,TRBV5-6,CASSIGLAASTDTQYF
TRBJ1-5,.,TRBV28,CASSYYRVNQPQHF
TRBJ2-1,TRBD2,TRBV5-4,CASSRGTSGMYNEQFF
TRBJ1-1,.,TRBV10-3,CAIGGPPGPTNTEAFF
TRBJ1-1,.,TRBV6-5,CASSYQRTVNTEAFF
TRBJ2-7,.,TRBV18,CASSPRRGGPYEQYF
TRBJ1-1,.,TRBV7-2,CASSRLTREFTKNTEAFF
TRBJ2-1,TRBD1,TRBV6-6,CASSLWTGEQFF
TRBJ2-7,.,TRBV11-2,CASRRFYEQYF
TRBJ1-5,.,TRBV30,CAWDSGTRGQPQHF
TRBJ1-1,.,TRBV30,CAWSPGLNTEAFF
TRBJ1-5,.,TRBV7-6,CASSFGTDSNQPQHF
TRBJ1-3,TRBD1,TRBV29-1,CSVLQGSGNTIYF
TRBJ2-1,TRBD1,TRBV5-1,CASSKGQGVYNEQFF
TRBJ2-5,.,TRBV30,CAWSVGQATYQETQYF
TRBJ1-2,.,TRBV7-2,CASSWTTVYGYTF
TRBJ1-1,TRBD1,TRBV7-9,CASSSAIRDSEAFF
TRBJ1-1,.,TRBV4-2,CASSQAGGINTEAFF
TRBJ2-2,.,TRBV18,CASSPPLTDTGELFF
TRBJ1-1,TRBD1,TRBV10-2,CASKGQGDTEAFF
TRBJ2-7,.,TRBV19,CASSIPGYYEQYF
TRBJ2-3,.,TRBV5-1,CASSTGLAASTDTQYF
TRBJ1-2,.,TRBV7-8,CASSLDKRSGYTF
TRBJ2-1,.,TRBV29-1,CSVVPSSYNEQFF
TRBJ1-1,.,TRBV30,CAWSKGVGNTEAFF
TRBJ2-5,TRBD1,TRBV5-4,CASSLRTGQETQYF
TRBJ2-7,.,TRBV6-5,CASSYGRETAYEQYF